This TCR beta chain was sequenced during a study of T cells in localized non-small cell lung cancer. The study, taken as a whole, reports: Of the tissues analyzed, uninvolved adjacent lung showed maximal T cell clonality, greater than tumor. Longer survival (overall) was linked to higher T cell density in blood. The study sequenced only one region of the tumor. As a result, intratumor heterogeneity could not be excluded and remains possible. Of the top 100 tumor clones, median roughly 60 were in adjacent lung, around 28 among its top 100.

The V gene lost 0 bases and the J gene lost 0 bases, with 14 bases spanning the gap. Germline CDR1 is SGHNT and CDR2 is YENEEA. The CDR3 is 18 residues long. With regard to this clone: Its antigen is unidentified.

Only in-frame clones appear in the TCRdb table, and some are missing; sequencing was by immunoSEQ multiplex PCR. The repertoire consists of about 52,000 clones, with about three quarters occurring once and the leading ten covering 3.5% to 5.5%. V and J are TRBV11-3 and TRBJ1-4; D remains unclear. Source: PBMCs, taken before any cancer treatment. This clonotype was sampled from a woman aged 35 to 75 with stage II lung adenocarcinoma. The CDR3 reads CASSLEESRASTNEKLFF. CDR3 sequence (DNA): TGTGCCAGCAGCTTAGAGGAATCGCGAGCGTCAACTAATGAAAAACTGTTTTTT. The full variable domain, with the rest looked up from reference TRBV11-3 and TRBJ1-4, is EAGVVQSPRYKIIEKKQPVAFWCNPISGHNTLYWYLQNLGQGPELLIRYENEEAVDDSQLPKDRFSAERLKGVDSTLKIQPAELGDSAVYLCASSLEESRASTNEKLFFGSGTQLSVL.